These 31 T cell receptor beta chains originate from one sample sequenced in a study of blood T cell repertoires in COVID-19. Generated by immunoSEQ multiplex PCR, the TCRdb table keeps only in-frame clones and is missing some. The sample includes over 200,000 clones, approximately 86% of them seen just once. Input material: peripheral blood. Source of these receptors: a man aged 40-49 years who had recovered from COVID-19.

The chain links TRBV9 to TRBJ2-6, with TRBD1 matching 7 bases. Looked up from germline, CDR1 is SGDLS and CDR2 is YYNGEE. The V gene end was trimmed by 0 bases and the J gene end by 3 bases; junction bases not matched to a gene: 9. This CDR3 is 18 amino acids long. CDR3: CASSVDPGGVFGANVLTF. CDR3 bases: TGTGCCAGCAGCGTAGACCCAGGGGGAGTTTTTGGGGCCAACGTCCTGACTTTC.

The chain combines TRBV3-1 (or the pseudogene TRBV3-2) with TRBJ1-5; no firm D call. The CDR3 contains 12 residues. Germline V lookup: CDR1 LGHDT, CDR2 YNNKEL (reference sequence). V lost 3 bases and J lost 7, with 7 bases in between. The chain's CDR3 is CASSQGEQPQHF. CDR3 sequence (DNA): TGTGCCAGCAGCCAGGGAGAGCAGCCCCAGCATTTT.

This chain links TRBV7-9 with TRBJ1-2, with D perhaps TRBD1 (5 bases). CDR3 length: 17 residues. Germline V gene data show CDR1 as SEHNR and CDR2 as FQNEAQ (reference sequence). V was trimmed by 5 bases and J by 0 bases, leaving 19 bases between them. The CDR3 region is CASSQARGNLANYGYTF. The DNA for the CDR3 is TGTGCCAGCAGCCAGGCACGGGGGAATCTGGCTAACTATGGCTACACCTTC.

The chain is built from TRBV6-6 and TRBJ2-7; 7 nucleotides match TRBD2. Germline trimming cut 5 bases from V and 6 bases from J; bases unmatched to any gene: 10. This CDR3 spans 14 amino acids. Per the germline V gene, CDR1 is MNHNY and CDR2 is SVGAGI (reference sequence). DNA of the CDR3: TGTGCCAGCAGTCCGGGACTAAGAGCCCCCGAGCAGTACTTC. Protein: CASSPGLRAPEQYF.

The CDR3 loop reads CASRIGQPSSYEQYF. CDR3 nucleotide sequence: TGTGCCAGCAGGATTGGACAGCCAAGCTCCTACGAGCAGTACTTC. The chain carries TRBV28 and TRBJ2-7; the D gene is possibly TRBD1 (6 bases). Per germline, CDR1 MDHEN and CDR2 SYDVKM. The CDR3 sequence is 15 residues long. Trimming pared 6 bases from V and 0 bases from J, leaving 15 bases between. Combining the CDR3 with reference TRBV28 and TRBJ2-7 gives the whole variable domain DVKVTQSSRYLVKRTGEKVFLECVQDMDHENMFWYRQDPGLGLRLIYFSYDVKMKEKGDIPEGYSVSREKKERFSLILESASTNQTSMYLCASRIGQPSSYEQYFGPGTRLTVT.

The gene calls are TRBV7-2 and TRBJ1-2, with TRBD1 matching over 7 bases. Germline trimming cut 5 bases from V and 4 bases from J; bases unmatched to any gene: 4. CDR1 is SGHTA and CDR2 is FQGNSA in the germline V gene. The CDR3 spans 13 residues. The CDR3: CASSGGTVYGYTF. In DNA form, the CDR3 reads TGTGCCAGCAGCGGCGGGACAGTCTATGGCTACACCTTC.

The rearrangement joins TRBV7-2 to TRBJ2-7; no definite D call. Germline CDR1 SGHTA, CDR2 FQGNSA. Trimming removed 6 bases at V and 2 bases at J, with 11 bases between. The CDR3 loop spans 13 amino acids. Here the CDR3 reads CASSRSLTYEQYF. The CDR3 DNA is TGTGCCAGCAGTAGGAGCCTAACCTACGAGCAGTACTTC.

The chain recombines TRBV27 with TRBJ1-5; 9 nucleotides match TRBD1. V shed 4 bases and J 8 bases; nucleotides not matched to a gene: 6. CDR1 and CDR2 from the germline V gene are MNHEY and SMNVEV (reference sequence). This CDR3 is built from 14 residues. The chain's CDR3 is CASSSRDREEPQHF. CDR3 coding DNA: TGTGCCAGCAGTTCACGGGACAGGGAAGAGCCCCAGCATTTT.

The J gene is TRBJ2-3, the V gene TRBV3-1 (or the pseudogene TRBV3-2); possibly TRBD1 for D (5 bases). The germline V gene has CDR1 LGHDT and CDR2 YNNKEL (reference sequence). This CDR3 is built from 14 residues. Trimming removed 2 bases from V and 4 bases from J, with 10 bases in between. DNA for the CDR3: TGTGCCAGCAGCCAACCACAGGCGGCAGATACGCAGTATTTT. Its translation is CASSQPQAADTQYF.

The chain employs TRBV4-2 and TRBJ1-4; D gene unclear. The germline gives CDR1 LGHNA, CDR2 YNFKEQ. V gave up 4 bases and J gave up 3 bases, with 12 bases separating them. CDR3 size: 15 residues. This CDR3 reads CASSPGGESNEKLFF. CDR3 bases: TGTGCCAGCAGCCCAGGTGGGGAGTCTAATGAAAAACTGTTTTTT.

This chain joins TRBV6-6 and TRBJ1-5, with no clear D. V lost 5 bases to trimming and J lost 9 bases, with 14 bases between them. The germline gives CDR1 MNHNY, CDR2 SVGAGI (reference sequence). This CDR3 contains 13 residues. This chain's CDR3 is CASSQERLRPQHF. The CDR3 DNA reads as TGTGCCAGCAGTCAAGAGCGTTTGCGGCCCCAGCATTTT.

This clone was observed a single time. Additional DNA sequences in this sample encode the identical CDR3. The chain recombines TRBV5-6 with TRBJ1-5; no definite D call. Germline CDR1 SGHDT, CDR2 YYEEEE. V lost 8 bases to trimming and J lost 1 base, with 13 bases between them. The length of the CDR3 is 14 residues. Here the CDR3 DNA reads TGTGCCAGTAGCCCCCAAATCAGCAATCAGCCCCAGCATTTT. Protein product: CASSPQISNQPQHF.

The rearrangement uses TRBV7-8 and TRBJ2-2, with 7 bases matching TRBD2. This CDR3 comprises 15 residues. Trimming cost V 4 bases and J 5 bases; bases outside gene matches: 7. Looked up from germline, CDR1 is SGHVS and CDR2 is FQNEAQ. The CDR3 bases are TGTGCCAGCAGCTCCCGAGCGGGAAGTACCGGGGAGCTGTTTTTT. Protein product: CASSSRAGSTGELFF.

The J gene is TRBJ2-7, the V gene TRBV9; TRBD1 matches 11 bases. CDR1 SGDLS and CDR2 YYNGEE come from the germline V gene. This CDR3 spans 15 amino acids. Trimming removed 4 bases from V and 5 bases from J; junction bases left unmatched: 8. The chain's CDR3 is CASSTIGQGANEQYF. CDR3 coding DNA: TGTGCCAGCAGCACTATTGGACAGGGGGCGAACGAGCAGTACTTC. Full variable domain (rest looked up from reference TRBV9 and TRBJ2-7): DSGVTQTPKHLITATGQRVTLRCSPRSGDLSVYWYQQSLDQGLQFLIQYYNGEERAKGNILERFSAQQFPDLHSELNLSSLELGDSALYFCASSTIGQGANEQYFGPGTRLTVT.

The genes are TRBV2 and TRBJ1-3; the D gene is possibly TRBD1 (5 bases). The CDR3 consists of 17 residues. CDR1 SNHLY and CDR2 FYNNEI come from the germline V gene. Trimming shortened V by 6 bases and J by 4 bases, and 22 bases separated the two germline ends. The CDR3 DNA reads as TGTGCCAGCAGGCGAACTATACCGGGACTAACGGGAAACACCATATATTTT. This sequence encodes CASRRTIPGLTGNTIYF.

The J gene is TRBJ2-1, the V gene TRBV5-4; D might be TRBD2 (6 bases). CDR1 and CDR2 from the germline V gene are SGHNT and YYREEE (reference sequence). V was cut by 1 base and J by 2 bases, with 10 bases left in between. The CDR3 runs 15 residues. CDR3 in DNA: TGTGCCAGCAGCTTGAGGCGGGAAACCTACAATGAGCAGTTCTTC. Encoded protein: CASSLRRETYNEQFF.

V and J are TRBV7-9 and TRBJ2-3, with TRBD2 matching 8 bases. V was clipped by 7 bases and J by 8 bases; unmatched bases: 8. The CDR3 extends over 13 amino acids. CDR1 is SEHNR and CDR2 is FQNEAQ in the germline V gene (reference sequence). The CDR3 spells CASTSAGVGTQYF. Here the CDR3 DNA reads TGTGCCAGCACCTCAGCGGGGGTAGGTACGCAGTATTTT.

The V call is TRBV10-1, the J call TRBJ2-3; tentatively, D is TRBD2 (6 bases). Germline CDR1 WNHNN, CDR2 SYGVQD (reference sequence). The ends were cut back, 1 base at V and 2 bases at J, with 13 bases in the middle. CDR3 size: 16 residues. CDR3 residues: CASSEWRRAITDTQYF. CDR3 DNA sequence: TGCGCCAGCAGTGAGTGGCGGAGGGCGATCACAGATACGCAGTATTTT.

The chain links TRBV7-2 to TRBJ1-6; 9 nucleotides line up with TRBD1. The germline V gene encodes CDR1 SGHTA and CDR2 FQGNSA. The V segment lost 0 bases and the J segment 4 bases; nucleotides outside the gene matches: 4. This CDR3 region has 17 residues. The CDR3 DNA is TGTGCCAGCAGCTTAGCAATAGGGACAGGGTATAATTCACCCCTCCACTTT. Its translation: CASSLAIGTGYNSPLHF.

The chain employs TRBV19 and TRBJ1-5; D perhaps matches TRBD1 (5 bases). The CDR3 totals 17 residues. The V and J ends lost 5 bases and 2 bases respectively, with 19 bases between them. Germline loops: CDR1 LNHDA, CDR2 SQIVND (reference sequence). The CDR3 region has the DNA TGTGCCAGTAGTCCCTCCCGCAGGGTGGCCCGCAATCAGCCCCAGCATTTT. This gives the protein CASSPSRRVARNQPQHF.

V usage is TRBV6-6 and J usage is TRBJ1-2; D possibly corresponds to TRBD1 (5 bases). This CDR3 region has 16 residues. V shed 1 base and J shed 2 bases, with 14 bases lying between them. CDR1 is MNHNY, CDR2 SVGAGI, per germline (reference sequence). The DNA of the CDR3 is TGTGCCAGCAGTTACTTTGGGATCACAGGAAACTATGGCTACACCTTC. It yields the protein CASSYFGITGNYGYTF.

A word on this clone: Other DNA sequences of this sample code for an identical CDR3. The J gene is TRBJ1-2, the V gene TRBV27; 9 positions agree with TRBD1. The CDR3 length is 14 residues. Germline CDR1 reads MNHEY; CDR2 reads SMNVEV (reference sequence). V trimming: 3 bases; J trimming: 4 bases; junction bases outside the gene matches: 3. Here the CDR3 reads CASSLDRGSYGYTF. The CDR3 nucleotides read TGTGCCAGCAGTTTGGACAGGGGTTCCTATGGCTACACCTTC.

J is TRBJ2-4 and V is TRBV12-3 or TRBV12-4; D gene uncertain. The CDR3 length is 12 residues. Trimming took off 3 bases at V and 5 bases at J, with 5 bases between the two ends. CDR3 sequence: CASSFGENIQYF. In DNA, the CDR3 is TGTGCCAGCAGTTTTGGAGAAAACATTCAGTACTTC.

The chain is built from TRBV6-5 and TRBJ1-1; 8 bases are a match to TRBD1. Germline V CDR1 and CDR2: MNHEY, SVGAGI. The ends lost 6 bases at V and 2 bases at J; junction bases unmatched: 8. The length of the CDR3 is 15 residues. The CDR3 region has the DNA TGTGCCAGCAGCTTACACCAGGGGGCTAACACTGAAGCTTTCTTT. The encoded protein is CASSLHQGANTEAFF.

CDR3: CASSLGGRPQDTQYF. The DNA of the CDR3 is TGTGCCAGCAGTTTAGGAGGGCGCCCCCAAGATACGCAGTATTTT. The chain uses TRBV27 and TRBJ2-3; TRBD2 is a possible D gene (6 bases). Germline V gene sequence: CDR1 MNHEY, CDR2 SMNVEV (reference sequence). This CDR3 is 15 amino acids long. V was trimmed by 2 bases and J by 5 bases, leaving 14 bases between them.

This clone was observed once. J is TRBJ2-7 and V is TRBV5-1; 9 bases align to TRBD2. The CDR3 spans 16 residues. V was clipped by 3 bases and J by 0 bases; unmatched bases: 7. Germline CDR1 and CDR2: SGHRS and YFSETQ. The CDR3 reads CASSWGLAGISYEQYF. CDR3 bases: TGCGCCAGCAGCTGGGGTCTAGCGGGGATCTCCTACGAGCAGTACTTC.

The rearrangement joins TRBV15 to TRBJ2-7; D ambiguous. CDR1 and CDR2 (germline): LNHNV, YYDKDF (reference sequence). V was shortened by 3 bases and J by 3 bases, with 9 bases between the two germline ends. The CDR3 contains 13 residues. CDR3 sequence (DNA): TGTGCCACCAGCAGTACAGATCGCTACGAGCAGTACTTC. It encodes CATSSTDRYEQYF.

The chain employs TRBV4-3 and TRBJ1-2, with TRBD1 identical over 10 bases. There are 14 residues in the CDR3. The V segment lost 7 bases and the J segment 5 bases; nucleotides outside the gene matches: 7. CDR1 and CDR2 (germline): LGHNA, YSLEER. The CDR3 region has the DNA TGCGCCAGCAAAGCCGGGACAGGGGATTATGGCTACACCTTC. Amino acid sequence: CASKAGTGDYGYTF.

The V call is TRBV9, the J call TRBJ2-2; perhaps TRBD2 as D (6 bases). The CDR3 totals 14 residues. Germline loops: CDR1 SGDLS, CDR2 YYNGEE. Between the trimmed V and J ends, which lost 3 bases and 6 bases, there was a span of 12 bases. The CDR3 DNA follows: TGTGCCAGCAGCGGACTAGTACCCCCCGGGGAGCTGTTTTTT. Amino acid sequence: CASSGLVPPGELFF.

The rearrangement links TRBV7-2 to TRBJ1-5; 7 bases fit TRBD1. V was clipped by 5 bases and J by 3 bases; unmatched bases: 7. This CDR3 contains 15 residues. The germline V gene has CDR1 SGHTA and CDR2 FQGNSA. CDR3 region: CASSPGTDVNQPQHF. The CDR3 bases are TGTGCCAGCAGCCCCGGGACAGACGTCAATCAGCCCCAGCATTTT.

The gene calls are TRBV10-3 and TRBJ2-5; the D gene is possibly TRBD1 (6 bases). Trimming cost V 10 bases and J 1 base, with 13 bases left between them. The CDR3 extends over 13 amino acids. Per the germline V gene, CDR1 is ENHRY and CDR2 is SYGVKD. The CDR3 DNA reads TGTGCCACCGGGACAAACCTCCAAGAGACCCAGTACTTC. Translation gives CATGTNLQETQYF.